A single sample gave rise to the 18 T cell receptor beta chains below, sequenced in a study of graft-versus-host responses after intestinal transplantation. Their antigen targets remain unknown. Sequencing used immunoSEQ multiplex PCR; TCRdb keeps in-frame clones, though not all of them. The table has approximately 86,000 clones, roughly 90% seen once. The material was unstimulated CD8+ T cells sorted from spleen or lymph node cells, obtained before transplant. These receptors originate from a human donor who was the organ donor for an intestinal transplant.

This sequence joins TRBV4-2 and TRBJ2-5; 8 positions match TRBD1. The J call may be in error: the DNA end matches TRBJ2-7 better. This CDR3 has 15 amino acids. Germline lookup yields CDR1 LGHNA and CDR2 YNFKEQ. In DNA, the CDR3 is TGTGCCAGCAGCCAAGATCCAGGGGGCCCCTACGAGCAGTACTTC. The encoded protein is CASSQDPGGPYEQYF.

The chain carries TRBV6-5 and TRBJ2-3; D call uncertain. Germline values: CDR1 MNHEY, CDR2 SVGAGI. This CDR3 has 12 amino acids. V lost 6 bases to trimming and J lost 1 base, with 5 bases between them. CDR3 residues: CASRLGTDTQYF. The CDR3 bases are TGTGCCAGCAGACTGGGCACAGATACGCAGTATTTT.

J is TRBJ1-5 and V is TRBV7-9; 7 bases agree with TRBD1. Per the germline V gene, CDR1 is SEHNR and CDR2 is FQNEAQ (reference sequence). Losses at the gene ends were 5 bases for V and 4 bases for J; bases not matched to a gene: 8. This CDR3 region has 15 residues. This CDR3 is CASSPSPGGNQPQHF. The CDR3 nucleotides read TGTGCCAGCAGCCCAAGTCCAGGGGGAAATCAGCCCCAGCATTTT.

This sequence joins TRBV4-1 and TRBJ2-7, with TRBD1 matching over 8 bases. V gave up 0 bases and J gave up 3 bases; unmatched junction bases: 7. This CDR3 has 16 residues. Germline lookup yields CDR1 MGHRA and CDR2 YSYEKL. The DNA for the CDR3 is TGCGCCAGCAGCCAAGAGAGCTCAGGGGGCTACTACGAGCAGTACTTC. Translating gives CASSQESSGGYYEQYF.

This chain connects TRBV6-5 to TRBJ2-7, with 7 bases identical to TRBD1. CDR3 length: 13 residues. V gave up 6 bases and J gave up 3 bases; unmatched junction bases: 5. Germline V gene data show CDR1 as MNHEY and CDR2 as SVGAGI. The CDR3 spells CASRAQGVYEQYF. CDR3 DNA sequence: TGTGCCAGCAGAGCTCAGGGGGTCTACGAGCAGTACTTC.

The genes are TRBV4-3 and TRBJ2-7; TRBD2 agrees at 10 bases. J was trimmed by 4 bases and V by 0 bases; bases with no gene match: 3. CDR1 and CDR2 (germline): LGHNA, YSLEER. This CDR3 is 15 amino acids long. The CDR3 sequence: CASSQEQAGGYEQYF. The CDR3 coding sequence is TGCGCCAGCAGCCAAGAACAAGCGGGGGGGTACGAGCAGTACTTC.

Notes on this clone: An end of the junction does not agree with germline; a read error may underlie this. This chain uses TRBV2 with TRBJ1-1; D unresolved. Germline-derived CDR1 and CDR2 are SNHLY and FYNNEI. The length of the CDR3 is 11 residues. As DNA, the CDR3 is TGTGCCAGCAGTGACAGACGACGGGGAACCTTT. Translating gives CASSDRRRGTF.

This chain joins TRBV28 and TRBJ1-4; maybe TRBD1 (6 bases). This CDR3 has 14 amino acids. Trimming left V 7 bases short and J 3 bases short, with 12 bases between. Germline CDR1 is MDHEN and CDR2 is SYDVKM. CDR3 protein: CASTLTGPNEKLFF. The CDR3 coding sequence is TGTGCCAGCACCTTGACAGGCCCTAATGAAAAACTGTTTTTT. The variable domain in full, with the rest retrieved from reference TRBV28 and TRBJ1-4, is DVKVTQSSRYLVKRTGEKVFLECVQDMDHENMFWYRQDPGLGLRLIYFSYDVKMKEKGDIPEGYSVSREKKERFSLILESASTNQTSMYLCASTLTGPNEKLFFGSGTQLSVL.

V is TRBV7-9 and J is TRBJ2-6; 8 nucleotides match TRBD1. Losses at the gene ends were 5 bases for V and 2 bases for J; bases not matched to a gene: 5. This CDR3 is 16 amino acids long. Germline V gives CDR1 SEHNR, CDR2 FQNEAQ (reference sequence). The CDR3 loop is CASSPQGAAGANVLTF. CDR3 coding DNA: TGTGCCAGCAGCCCTCAGGGGGCAGCTGGGGCCAACGTCCTGACTTTC.

The rearrangement uses TRBV7-9 and TRBJ2-2; D perhaps matches TRBD1 (6 bases). Germline loops: CDR1 SEHNR, CDR2 FQNEAQ (reference sequence). Trimming cost V 3 bases and J 6 bases, with 11 bases left between them. The CDR3 totals 14 residues. In DNA form, the CDR3 reads TGTGCCAGCAGCTTTACTGGGGGCTCCGGGGAGCTGTTTTTT. This codes for CASSFTGGSGELFF.

V is TRBV4-3 and J is TRBJ2-3, with 12 bases lining up with TRBD2. Unmatched junction bases numbered 3, after V lost 0 bases and J lost 2 bases. The length of the CDR3 is 17 residues. The germline V gene encodes CDR1 LGHNA and CDR2 YSLEER. In DNA, the CDR3 is TGCGCCAGCAGCCAAGACCTAGCGGGGGGGGTCACAGATACGCAGTATTTT. The encoded protein is CASSQDLAGGVTDTQYF.

This chain links TRBV4-1 with TRBJ2-5; D possibly corresponds to TRBD2 (6 bases). Gene TRBJ2-7 matches the end of the DNA better, so the J call may be wrong. This CDR3 has 16 residues. Germline CDR1 reads MGHRA; CDR2 reads YSYEKL. Written as DNA, the CDR3 is TGCGCCAGCAGCTCCCAAATGGGACTTATAACCTACGAGCAGTACTTC. This encodes CASSSQMGLITYEQYF.

The rearrangement joins TRBV5-1 to TRBJ2-7; TRBD1 matches 8 bases. Germline trimming cut 2 bases from V and 1 base from J; bases unmatched to any gene: 5. Germline V lookup: CDR1 SGHRS, CDR2 YFSETQ. This CDR3 region has 15 residues. As DNA, the CDR3 is TGCGCCAGCAGCTTTTGGACAGGGCTGTCCTACGAGCAGTACTTC. Its protein is CASSFWTGLSYEQYF.

The chain recombines TRBV27 with TRBJ1-2, with TRBD1 identical over 7 bases. This CDR3 comprises 16 residues. Germline V lookup: CDR1 MNHEY, CDR2 SMNVEV (reference sequence). Germline trimming cut 5 bases from V and 8 bases from J; bases unmatched to any gene: 17. As DNA, the CDR3 is TGTGCCAGCAGTCCTACAGCGCAGGGGGGTGGGGAGGGCTACACCTTC. Translation: CASSPTAQGGGEGYTF.

The chain carries TRBV7-9 and TRBJ2-1, with a possible D match to TRBD1 (6 bases). This CDR3 region has 13 residues. Germline V CDR1 and CDR2: SEHNR, FQNEAQ (reference sequence). V was cut by 6 bases and J by 8 bases, with 14 bases left in between. This CDR3 is CASSQQGTDEQFF. The DNA for the CDR3 is TGTGCCAGCAGTCAACAGGGTACAGATGAGCAGTTCTTC.

The rearrangement links TRBV30 to TRBJ2-5; 15 nucleotides align to TRBD2. Germline V gene sequence: CDR1 GTSNPN, CDR2 SVGIG (reference sequence). With V trimmed by 2 bases and J by 5 bases, 12 bases remained unmatched. The CDR3 loop spans 18 amino acids. The CDR3 sequence: CAWSRRGLAGGVGETQYF. The CDR3 bases are TGTGCCTGGAGTCGGAGGGGACTAGCGGGGGGTGTGGGGGAGACCCAGTACTTC.

V gene TRBV6-1 combines with J gene TRBJ2-1; tentative D call: TRBD1 (5 bases). Trimming stripped 3 bases from V and 14 bases from J, with 11 bases between. This CDR3 has 11 residues. CDR1 is MNHNS and CDR2 is SASEGT in the germline V gene. The CDR3 spells CASSEGPREFF. CDR3 DNA: TGTGCCAGCAGTGAGGGTCCCAGGGAGTTCTTC.

The genes are TRBV7-9 and TRBJ2-7, with D tentatively TRBD1 (6 bases). In germline, CDR1 is SEHNR, CDR2 FQNEAQ (reference sequence). Trimming took off 2 bases at V and 7 bases at J, with 9 bases between the two ends. The CDR3 spans 12 residues. The CDR3: CASSLLGQEQYF. The CDR3, as DNA: TGTGCCAGCAGCTTACTAGGACAGGAGCAGTACTTC.